This entry lists 22 T cell receptor beta chains sequenced from one sample in a study of blood T cell repertoires in COVID-19 (dated by TCRdb to 2018 to 2020). The library was prepared using the immunoSEQ multiplex PCR assay. Sourced from immuneACCESS, this table was stored by TCRdb with only in-frame sequences that have V and J called. A share of the clones is absent; for the studies checked, an unresolved V gene accounts for under half, and the remainder has no known explanation. The sample table records about 400,000 clones; over 85% of these occur just once. Jointly, the top ten make up 1.5% to 2% of the sample. Input material: PBMCs or T cells enriched from blood (not recorded which). These TCRs come from a young woman who had recovered from COVID-19.

The gene calls are TRBV5-1 and TRBJ1-1, with D maybe TRBD1 (6 bases). V was pared by 7 bases and J by 5 bases, with 21 bases between. Germline CDR1 SGHRS, CDR2 YFSETQ. There are 15 residues in the CDR3. The CDR3 sequence is CASSVQGHKETEAFF. DNA of the CDR3: TGCGCCAGCTCCGTACAGGGACACAAGGAAACTGAAGCTTTCTTT.

The chain recombines TRBV5-1 with TRBJ2-7; 9 bases line up with TRBD1. Germline CDR1 is SGHRS and CDR2 is YFSETQ. The trim removed 0 bases at V and 3 bases at J, leaving 4 bases unmatched. This CDR3 contains 15 residues. The CDR3 loop is CASSLGGQGLYEQYF. CDR3 DNA: TGCGCCAGCAGCTTGGGGGGACAGGGTCTCTACGAGCAGTACTTC.

The rearrangement joins TRBV7-9 to TRBJ1-2; tentative D call: TRBD1 (5 bases). V was pared by 1 base and J by 3 bases, with 6 bases between. Germline CDR1 is SEHNR and CDR2 is FQNEAQ (reference sequence). The CDR3 contains 13 residues. The DNA for the CDR3 is TGTGCCAGCAGCTTAGAGGGGTACTATGGCTACACCTTC. This codes for CASSLEGYYGYTF.

The rearrangement links TRBV9 to TRBJ1-3, with 8 positions matching TRBD1. The J segment lost 0 bases and the V segment lost 3 bases, leaving 5 bases of the junction unmatched. Per germline, CDR1 SGDLS and CDR2 YYNGEE. The CDR3 runs 16 residues. The CDR3 region is CASSGTGSVSGNTIYF. The CDR3 DNA reads TGTGCCAGCAGCGGGACAGGGAGTGTCTCTGGAAACACCATATATTTT. The variable domain in full, completed from reference TRBV9 and TRBJ1-3, reads DSGVTQTPKHLITATGQRVTLRCSPRSGDLSVYWYQQSLDQGLQFLIQYYNGEERAKGNILERFSAQQFPDLHSELNLSSLELGDSALYFCASSGTGSVSGNTIYFGEGSWLTVV.

This clone was counted at least ten times. The V and J genes are TRBV14 and TRBJ2-2; the D is unclear. Germline V CDR1 and CDR2: SGHDN, FVKESK. The CDR3 runs 13 residues. Between the trimmed V and J ends, which lost 6 bases and 1 base, there was a span of 6 bases. The CDR3 is CASSRQNTGELFF. The CDR3 nucleotides read TGTGCCAGCAGTCGACAGAACACCGGGGAGCTGTTTTTT.

This chain uses TRBV7-9 with TRBJ1-3; 9 bases agree with TRBD1. Germline trimming cut 5 bases from V and 1 base from J; bases unmatched to any gene: 15. CDR3 length equals 19 residues. The germline V gene has CDR1 SEHNR and CDR2 FQNEAQ (reference sequence). CDR3 bases: TGTGCCAGCAGCCCTAGGACAGGGGCCCGGATAGTTTCTGGAAACACCATATATTTT. It encodes CASSPRTGARIVSGNTIYF.

The rearrangement joins TRBV19 to TRBJ1-1; unclear D gene. Germline-derived CDR1 and CDR2 are LNHDA and SQIVND (reference sequence). Trimming shortened V by 7 bases and J by 7 bases, and 13 bases separated the two germline ends. This CDR3 is 12 amino acids long. CDR3: CASKNAQYEAFF. Written as DNA, the CDR3 is TGTGCCAGTAAGAATGCACAGTATGAAGCTTTCTTT.

The table lists this clone with a count of one. The genes are TRBV11-2 and TRBJ2-1; D possibly corresponds to TRBD2 (6 bases). CDR1 and CDR2 (germline): SGHAT, FQNNGV. There are 13 residues in the CDR3. V dropped 1 base and J dropped 9 bases, with 10 bases sitting between them. The CDR3 region has the DNA TGTGCCAGCAGCTTAGCCGGGAGAAGTGAGCAGTTCTTC. Residues: CASSLAGRSEQFF.

The chain employs TRBV28 and TRBJ2-1, with 8 bases lining up with TRBD2. Germline lookup yields CDR1 MDHEN and CDR2 SYDVKM. With V trimmed by 4 bases and J by 0 bases, 11 bases remained unmatched. The CDR3 covers 18 residues. CDR3 loop: CASSSGTRIFNSYNEQFF. The CDR3 coding sequence is TGTGCCAGCAGTTCCGGGACTAGAATTTTTAACTCCTACAATGAGCAGTTCTTC. The whole variable domain, remainder taken from reference TRBV28 and TRBJ2-1, is DVKVTQSSRYLVKRTGEKVFLECVQDMDHENMFWYRQDPGLGLRLIYFSYDVKMKEKGDIPEGYSVSREKKERFSLILESASTNQTSMYLCASSSGTRIFNSYNEQFFGPGTRLTVL.

The V call is TRBV12-3 or TRBV12-4, the J call TRBJ2-2; D gene uncertain. This CDR3 is built from 13 residues. V gave up 3 bases and J gave up 5 bases, with 7 bases separating them. The CDR3 protein is CASSLFSTGELFF. As DNA, the CDR3 is TGTGCCAGCAGTTTGTTCTCGACCGGGGAGCTGTTTTTT.

The chain combines TRBV27 with TRBJ1-1, with D possibly TRBD1 on 6 matching bases. Germline V gene data show CDR1 as MNHEY and CDR2 as SMNVEV (reference sequence). Trimming took off 2 bases at V and 1 base at J, with 11 bases between the two ends. CDR3 length equals 15 residues. The CDR3 DNA sequence: TGTGCCAGCAGTTTAACCCTGACAGGGAACACTGAAGCTTTCTTT. It yields the protein CASSLTLTGNTEAFF.

The chain carries TRBV4-1 and TRBJ2-3, with 9 bases fitting TRBD2. The CDR3 spans 18 residues. Per the germline V gene, CDR1 is MGHRA and CDR2 is YSYEKL. V lost 0 bases, J lost 4 bases, and 11 bases stayed unmatched. CDR3 loop: CASSQDTASGNLADTQYF. The CDR3 coding sequence is TGCGCCAGCAGCCAAGATACGGCTAGCGGGAATCTAGCAGATACGCAGTATTTT.

This chain joins TRBV5-1 and TRBJ2-2; D is unresolved. CDR1 and CDR2 (germline): SGHRS, YFSETQ. This CDR3 has 15 amino acids. The V end was cut by 0 bases, the J end by 5 bases, with 11 bases between. As DNA, the CDR3 is TGCGCCAGCAGCTTGGCCACCGGCGGTACCGGGGAGCTGTTTTTT. It codes for CASSLATGGTGELFF.

The chain joins TRBV7-9 to TRBJ1-5, with unresolved D. There are 13 residues in the CDR3. V was shortened by 0 bases and J by 6 bases, with 6 bases between the two germline ends. The V gene's germline CDR1 is SEHNR and CDR2 FQNEAQ (reference sequence). CDR3 in DNA: TGTGCCAGCAGCTTAGCGCTTAGTCAGCCCCAGCATTTT. Translated: CASSLALSQPQHF.

This chain joins TRBV9 and TRBJ1-2; TRBD1 agrees at 10 bases. The V gene's germline CDR1 is SGDLS and CDR2 YYNGEE. The length of the CDR3 is 17 residues. The ends lost 4 bases at V and 0 bases at J; junction bases unmatched: 9. The CDR3 DNA sequence: TGTGCCAGCAGCTTGCGTCCCGGGACAGGGGCTAACTATGGCTACACCTTC. This sequence encodes CASSLRPGTGANYGYTF.

This chain connects TRBV6-5 to TRBJ1-3; D remains unclear. Trimming left V 7 bases short and J 1 base short, with 14 bases between. Germline V gene sequence: CDR1 MNHEY, CDR2 SVGAGI. The length of the CDR3 is 15 residues. Written as DNA, the CDR3 is TGTGCCAGCACCCTCACTCGCTGGTCTGGAAACACCATATATTTT. Translated: CASTLTRWSGNTIYF.

This sequence joins TRBV30 and TRBJ1-3; D is ambiguous. Germline loops: CDR1 GTSNPN, CDR2 SVGIG (reference sequence). The V end was cut by 3 bases, the J end by 0 bases, with 6 bases between. The CDR3 loop spans 13 amino acids. As DNA, the CDR3 is TGTGCCTGGAGGCAGAACTCTGGAAACACCATATATTTT. Translating it yields CAWRQNSGNTIYF.

The chain recombines TRBV28 with TRBJ1-1, with a weak D call TRBD1 (5 bases). V shed 7 bases and J shed 4 bases, with 19 bases lying between them. CDR3 length: 15 residues. CDR1 is MDHEN and CDR2 is SYDVKM in the germline V gene. As DNA, the CDR3 is TGTGCCAGCATACGTTTCGGGCAGGGCAGCACTGAAGCTTTCTTT. This codes for CASIRFGQGSTEAFF.

CDR3 sequence reads: CASSHRTQQETQYF. CDR3 nucleotide sequence: TGCGCCAGCAGCCATAGGACTCAACAAGAGACCCAGTACTTC. The rearrangement uses TRBV4-1 and TRBJ2-5; perhaps TRBD2 as D (5 bases). V lost 3 bases and J lost 2, with 10 bases in between. The CDR3 covers 14 residues. The germline V gene has CDR1 MGHRA and CDR2 YSYEKL.

This clone was seen once. The rearrangement joins TRBV5-1 to TRBJ1-1, with D maybe TRBD1 (6 bases). Germline V gene sequence: CDR1 SGHRS, CDR2 YFSETQ. The V end was cut by 0 bases, the J end by 8 bases, with 11 bases between. This CDR3 spans 13 amino acids. The CDR3 region is CASSLGRGQEAFF. In DNA, the CDR3 is TGCGCCAGCAGCTTGGGCCGCGGACAGGAAGCTTTCTTT.

The CDR3 DNA follows: TGCGCCAGCAGCTTGGAGGAGGGCTCTGGGGCCAACGTCCTGACTTTC. As protein: CASSLEEGSGANVLTF. The rearrangement links TRBV5-1 to TRBJ2-6; D might be TRBD2 (6 bases). Germline V lookup: CDR1 SGHRS, CDR2 YFSETQ. The V and J ends lost 0 bases and 0 bases respectively, with 7 bases between them. The CDR3 loop spans 16 amino acids.

The chain uses TRBV6-5 and TRBJ2-7; 11 nucleotides agree with TRBD1. Germline V gene lookup returns CDR1 MNHEY and CDR2 SVGAGI. The CDR3 extends over 15 amino acids. V lost 0 bases to trimming and J lost 5 bases; unmatched junction nucleotides: 3. CDR3 in amino acids: CASSYSGTGGNEQYF. CDR3 nucleotides: TGTGCCAGCAGTTACTCTGGGACAGGGGGGAACGAGCAGTACTTC.